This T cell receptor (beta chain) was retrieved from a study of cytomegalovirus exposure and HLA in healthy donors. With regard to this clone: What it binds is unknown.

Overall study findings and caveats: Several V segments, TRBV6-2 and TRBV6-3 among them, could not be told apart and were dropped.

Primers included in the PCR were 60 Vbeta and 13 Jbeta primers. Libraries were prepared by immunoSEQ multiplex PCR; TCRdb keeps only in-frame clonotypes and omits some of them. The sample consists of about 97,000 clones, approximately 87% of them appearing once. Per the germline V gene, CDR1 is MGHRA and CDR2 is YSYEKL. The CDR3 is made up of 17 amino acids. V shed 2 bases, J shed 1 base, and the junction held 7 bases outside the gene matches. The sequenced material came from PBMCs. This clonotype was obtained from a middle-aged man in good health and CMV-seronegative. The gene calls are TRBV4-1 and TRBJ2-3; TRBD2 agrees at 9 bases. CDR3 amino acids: CASSQPIAGAGTDTQYF. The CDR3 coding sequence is TGCGCCAGCAGCCAACCAATAGCGGGGGCCGGCACAGATACGCAGTATTTT.